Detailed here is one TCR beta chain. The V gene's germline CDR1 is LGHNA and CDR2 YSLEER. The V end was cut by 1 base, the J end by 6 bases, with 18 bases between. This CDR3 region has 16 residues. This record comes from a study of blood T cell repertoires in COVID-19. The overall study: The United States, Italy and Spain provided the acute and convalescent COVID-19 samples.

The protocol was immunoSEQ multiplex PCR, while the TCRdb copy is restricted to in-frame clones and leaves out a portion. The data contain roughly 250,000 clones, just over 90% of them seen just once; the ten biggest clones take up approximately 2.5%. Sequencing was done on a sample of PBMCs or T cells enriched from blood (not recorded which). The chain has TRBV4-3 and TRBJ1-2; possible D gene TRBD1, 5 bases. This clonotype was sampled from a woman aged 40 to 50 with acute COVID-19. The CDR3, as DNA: TGCGCCAGCAGCCAAGCGGTCAGGGCCTCCTCTAATGGCTACACCTTC. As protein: CASSQAVRASSNGYTF.